Below are 21 T cell receptor beta chains sequenced from a single sample in a study of T cell responses to AZD1222 COVID-19 vaccine. The method was immunoSEQ multiplex PCR; TCRdb's version includes in-frame clones alone and lacks a portion of them. The sample lists 130,000 to 150,000 clones; about 93% were seen once. The sequenced sample was peripheral blood, obtained on day 0 of MenACWY control vaccination. The receptors shown here come from an adult in good health.

This chain connects TRBV5-4 to TRBJ1-1, with D tentatively TRBD1 (5 bases). V gave up 4 bases and J gave up 4 bases, with 14 bases separating them. The CDR3 spans 14 residues. In germline, CDR1 is SGHNT, CDR2 YYREEE (reference sequence). CDR3 residues: CASSRPPGGTEAFF. In nucleotides, the CDR3 is TGTGCCAGCAGCCGACCTCCCGGGGGCACTGAAGCTTTCTTT.

The chain employs TRBV6-1 and TRBJ1-4; D remains ambiguous. V was pared by 3 bases and J by 8 bases, with 16 bases between. CDR3 size: 15 residues. Germline V CDR1 and CDR2: MNHNS, SASEGT. The CDR3 spells CASSEVPGSGEKLFF. The DNA of the CDR3 is TGTGCCAGCAGTGAGGTTCCGGGATCGGGAGAAAAACTGTTTTTT.

This rearrangement joins TRBV12-3 or TRBV12-4 to TRBJ1-1; 8 bases agree with TRBD1. This CDR3 has 13 amino acids. V shed 4 bases, J shed 5 bases, and the junction held 3 bases outside the gene matches. In nucleotides, the CDR3 is TGTGCCAGCAGTTCCGGACAGGGAACTGAAGCTTTCTTT. Translated: CASSSGQGTEAFF.

The count of this clone is one. The chain couples TRBV4-1 to TRBJ1-4, with 7 bases aligning to TRBD1. The junction had 4 bases not matched to a gene; V was cut back by 4 bases and J by 5 bases. This CDR3 region has 14 residues. Germline values: CDR1 MGHRA, CDR2 YSYEKL. This chain's CDR3 is CASSLTGINEKLFF. CDR3 DNA: TGCGCCAGCAGCCTGACAGGGATAAATGAAAAACTGTTTTTT.

In nucleotides, the CDR3 is TGTGCCAGCACCATGGACACGAACACTGAAGCTTTCTTT. Translation gives CASTMDTNTEAFF. The J gene is TRBJ1-1, the V gene TRBV2; D possibly corresponds to TRBD1 (5 bases). Per the germline V gene, CDR1 is SNHLY and CDR2 is FYNNEI. V lost 7 bases and J lost 1, with 10 bases in between. This CDR3 has 13 residues.

This clone was picked up a small number of times. V gene TRBV7-9 combines with J gene TRBJ1-2; TRBD1 is a possible D gene (6 bases). The V gene lost 1 base and the J gene lost 8 bases, with 14 bases spanning the gap. The V gene's germline CDR1 is SEHNR and CDR2 FQNEAQ (reference sequence). The CDR3 spans 14 residues. The CDR3 loop is CASSLVPGAPGYTF. As DNA, the CDR3 is TGTGCCAGCAGCTTAGTTCCGGGGGCGCCAGGCTACACCTTC. The full variable domain, in which reference TRBV7-9 and TRBJ1-2 provide the parts outside the CDR3, is DTGVSQNPRHKITKRGQNVTFRCDPISEHNRLYWYRQTLGQGPEFLTYFQNEAQLEKSRLLSDRFSAERPKGSFSTLEIQRTEQGDSAMYLCASSLVPGAPGYTFGSGTRLTVV.

The rearrangement uses TRBV5-5 and TRBJ1-1, with no clear D. Trimming took off 4 bases at V and 0 bases at J, with 7 bases between the two ends. CDR1 and CDR2 from the germline V gene are SGHKS and YYEKEE (reference sequence). The length of the CDR3 is 13 residues. CDR3 in amino acids: CASSLGVNTEAFF. CDR3 nucleotide sequence: TGTGCCAGCAGCCTGGGCGTGAACACTGAAGCTTTCTTT.

V gene TRBV4-1 combines with J gene TRBJ2-1; TRBD1 matches at 8 bases. Germline V lookup: CDR1 MGHRA, CDR2 YSYEKL. Germline trimming cut 2 bases from V and 8 bases from J; bases unmatched to any gene: 8. This CDR3 contains 15 residues. This CDR3 is CASSQQTGDRHEQFF. CDR3 nucleotide sequence: TGCGCCAGCAGCCAACAAACAGGGGACAGGCATGAGCAGTTCTTC.

CDR3 residues: CATISTGGVDGDTEAFF. The CDR3 region has the DNA TGTGCCACCATTTCGACAGGGGGCGTCGATGGGGACACTGAAGCTTTCTTT. This chain joins TRBV24-1 and TRBJ1-1, with TRBD1 identical over 10 bases. After removal of 8 bases from V and 3 bases from J, the junction contained 14 bases not matched to a gene. The CDR3 has 17 residues. Germline V gene sequence: CDR1 KGHDR, CDR2 SFDVKD.

The chain carries TRBV28 and TRBJ1-2; D remains ambiguous. CDR1 and CDR2 (germline): MDHEN, SYDVKM. V lost 2 bases and J 5 bases, leaving 6 bases between the germline ends. This CDR3 spans 12 amino acids. DNA for the CDR3: TGTGCCAGCAGTTTAGCCTCTTATGGCTACACCTTC. The encoded protein is CASSLASYGYTF.

Here the CDR3 DNA reads TGTGCCAGTAGTCCCGCAGGAGCGGGAGGGACCTACGAGCAGTACTTC. Its protein is CASSPAGAGGTYEQYF. The genes are TRBV19 and TRBJ2-7; 10 bases map to TRBD2. Trimming removed 5 bases from V and 2 bases from J; junction bases left unmatched: 9. The CDR3 is 16 amino acids. Looked up from germline, CDR1 is LNHDA and CDR2 is SQIVND (reference sequence).

The chain joins TRBV7-9 to TRBJ1-6; D ambiguous. V lost 2 bases, J lost 13 bases, and 12 bases lay in between. Germline loops: CDR1 SEHNR, CDR2 FQNEAQ (reference sequence). The CDR3 is made up of 13 amino acids. The CDR3 DNA follows: TGTGCCAGCAGCTTATTAGATACCAGCCCCCTCCACTTT. Amino acid sequence: CASSLLDTSPLHF.

The genes are TRBV7-8 and TRBJ1-3; D not resolved. V lost 6 bases and J 0 bases, leaving 12 bases between the germline ends. The germline V gene encodes CDR1 SGHVS and CDR2 FQNEAQ. The CDR3 sequence is 15 residues long. CDR3: CASSPRGYSGNTIYF. The CDR3 bases are TGTGCCAGCAGTCCCAGAGGGTACTCTGGAAACACCATATATTTT.

V is TRBV11-1 and J is TRBJ1-2; D not certain. The CDR3 spans 11 residues. V was pared by 5 bases and J by 7 bases, with 8 bases between. Germline V gene lookup returns CDR1 SGHAT and CDR2 FQDESV (reference sequence). CDR3 in amino acids: CASSLGPGYTF. Written as DNA, the CDR3 is TGTGCCAGCAGCCTAGGACCTGGCTACACCTTC.

The chain employs TRBV5-4 and TRBJ2-1; 7 nucleotides agree with TRBD2. The CDR3 contains 15 residues. J gave up 6 bases and V 0 bases, and 6 bases lay outside the gene matches. Germline V gene lookup returns CDR1 SGHNT and CDR2 YYREEE (reference sequence). For the CDR3, the DNA is TGTGCCAGCAGCTTGGTGCGGGAGAGCATCAATGAGCAGTTCTTC. This codes for CASSLVRESINEQFF.

V gene TRBV28 combines with J gene TRBJ1-4, with D perhaps matching TRBD1 (5 bases). Germline V gives CDR1 MDHEN, CDR2 SYDVKM. The CDR3 spans 15 residues. Trimming cost V 4 bases and J 8 bases, with 17 bases left between them. Written as DNA, the CDR3 is TGTGCCAGCAGTTCCCCGGGACGGAGGGGAGAAAAACTGTTTTTT. Translating gives CASSSPGRRGEKLFF.

The chain couples TRBV5-1 to TRBJ2-3, with 8 bases aligning to TRBD2. The junction had 4 bases not matched to a gene; V was cut back by 0 bases and J by 4 bases. Germline assignment: CDR1 SGHRS and CDR2 YFSETQ. This CDR3 is 15 amino acids long. Here the CDR3 reads CASSLVGTSADTQYF. In DNA, the CDR3 is TGCGCCAGCAGCTTGGTAGGGACTAGTGCAGATACGCAGTATTTT. The variable domain in full, completed from reference TRBV5-1 and TRBJ2-3, reads KAGVTQTPRYLIKTRGQQVTLSCSPISGHRSVSWYQQTPGQGLQFLFEYFSETQRNKGNFPGRFSGRQFSNSRSEMNVSTLELGDSALYLCASSLVGTSADTQYFGPGTRLTVL.

This chain links TRBV28 with TRBJ2-7; 12 nucleotides align to TRBD2. CDR1 is MDHEN, CDR2 SYDVKM, per germline. This CDR3 spans 19 amino acids. V lost 2 bases to trimming and J lost 0 bases; unmatched junction nucleotides: 11. Here the CDR3 reads CASSLVLRTSGINSYEQYF. CDR3 sequence (DNA): TGTGCCAGCAGTTTAGTCTTGCGGACTAGCGGGATCAACTCCTACGAGCAGTACTTC.

The chain has TRBV11-2 and TRBJ2-3; possibly TRBD2 for D (6 bases). This CDR3 comprises 13 residues. V shed 4 bases and J shed 6 bases, with 11 bases lying between them. Germline lookup yields CDR1 SGHAT and CDR2 FQNNGV. CDR3 in amino acids: CASSSLARDTQYF. As DNA, the CDR3 is TGTGCCAGCAGCTCACTAGCCCGTGATACGCAGTATTTT.

The CDR3 nucleotides are TGTGCCAGCAGCCAAAACAGGGGCTCCTACGAGCAGTACTTC. Translating gives CASSQNRGSYEQYF. The V gene is TRBV3-1 (or the pseudogene TRBV3-2), the J gene TRBJ2-7; 7 bases are a match to TRBD1. The CDR3 runs to 14 residues. The ends lost 2 bases at V and 0 bases at J; junction bases unmatched: 1. Germline assignment: CDR1 LGHDT and CDR2 YNNKEL (reference sequence).

The V and J genes are TRBV5-8 and TRBJ1-1; D is unclear. This CDR3 has 16 residues. CDR1 and CDR2 from the germline V gene are SGHTS and YDEGEE. Deletions cut 4 bases from V and 0 bases from J, with 16 bases between. The CDR3 nucleotides read TGTGCCAGCAGCAAACGTAAGGGCGTGGTGAACACTGAAGCTTTCTTT. Amino acid sequence: CASSKRKGVVNTEAFF.